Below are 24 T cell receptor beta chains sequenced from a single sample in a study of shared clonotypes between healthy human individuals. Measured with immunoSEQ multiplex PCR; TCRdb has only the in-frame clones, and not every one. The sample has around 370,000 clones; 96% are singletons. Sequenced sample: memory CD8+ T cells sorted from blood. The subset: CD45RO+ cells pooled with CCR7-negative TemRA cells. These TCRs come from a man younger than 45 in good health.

The CDR3 is CASSKGQSYYGYTF. As DNA, the CDR3 is TGTGCCAGTAGTAAGGGACAGTCCTACTATGGCTACACCTTC. The chain recombines TRBV19 with TRBJ1-2; the match to TRBD1 covers 7 bases. Germline loops: CDR1 LNHDA, CDR2 SQIVND (reference sequence). This CDR3 has 14 amino acids. Unmatched junction bases numbered 5, after V lost 4 bases and J lost 3 bases.

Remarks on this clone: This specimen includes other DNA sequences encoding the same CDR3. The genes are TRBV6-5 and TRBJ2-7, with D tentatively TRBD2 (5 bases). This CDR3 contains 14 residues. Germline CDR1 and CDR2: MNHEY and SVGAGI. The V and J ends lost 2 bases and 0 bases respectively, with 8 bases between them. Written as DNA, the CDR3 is TGTGCCAGCAGTTACAGTCGGGACTCCTACGAGCAGTACTTC. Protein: CASSYSRDSYEQYF.

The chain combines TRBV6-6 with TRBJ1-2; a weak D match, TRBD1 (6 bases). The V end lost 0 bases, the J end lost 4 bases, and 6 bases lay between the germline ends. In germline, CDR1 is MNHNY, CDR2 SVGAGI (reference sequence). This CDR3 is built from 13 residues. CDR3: CASSYSDSYGYTF. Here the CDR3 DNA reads TGTGCCAGCAGTTACTCGGACAGCTATGGCTACACCTTC.

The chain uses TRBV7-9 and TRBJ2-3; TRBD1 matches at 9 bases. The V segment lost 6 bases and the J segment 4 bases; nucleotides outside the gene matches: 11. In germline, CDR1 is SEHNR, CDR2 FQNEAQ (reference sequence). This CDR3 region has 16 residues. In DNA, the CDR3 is TGTGCCAGCAGATGGCAGCCGACAGGGGGGGCAGATACGCAGTATTTT. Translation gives CASRWQPTGGADTQYF.

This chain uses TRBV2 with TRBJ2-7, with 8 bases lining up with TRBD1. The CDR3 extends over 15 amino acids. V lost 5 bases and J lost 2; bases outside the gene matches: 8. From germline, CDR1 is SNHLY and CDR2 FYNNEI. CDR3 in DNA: TGTGCCAGCAGTCCGAACCCGGGACAGGCCTACGAGCAGTACTTC. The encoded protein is CASSPNPGQAYEQYF.

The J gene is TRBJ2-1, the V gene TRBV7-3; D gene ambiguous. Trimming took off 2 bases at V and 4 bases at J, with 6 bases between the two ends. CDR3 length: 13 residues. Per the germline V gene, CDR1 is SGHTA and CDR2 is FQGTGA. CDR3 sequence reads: CASSLGPYNEQFF. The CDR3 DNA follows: TGTGCCAGCAGCTTAGGTCCGTACAATGAGCAGTTCTTC.

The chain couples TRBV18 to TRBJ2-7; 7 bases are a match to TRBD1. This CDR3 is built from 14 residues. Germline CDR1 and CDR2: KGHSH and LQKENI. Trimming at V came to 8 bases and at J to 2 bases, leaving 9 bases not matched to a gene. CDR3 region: CASRQGPTTYEQYF. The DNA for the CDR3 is TGTGCCAGCCGACAGGGACCTACAACCTACGAGCAGTACTTC.

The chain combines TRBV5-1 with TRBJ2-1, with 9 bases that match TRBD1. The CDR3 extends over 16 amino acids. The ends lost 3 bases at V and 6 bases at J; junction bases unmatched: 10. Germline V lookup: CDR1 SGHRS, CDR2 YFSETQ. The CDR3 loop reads CASSSTGTGLFNEQFF. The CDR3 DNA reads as TGCGCCAGCAGCTCAACCGGGACAGGGCTTTTCAATGAGCAGTTCTTC.

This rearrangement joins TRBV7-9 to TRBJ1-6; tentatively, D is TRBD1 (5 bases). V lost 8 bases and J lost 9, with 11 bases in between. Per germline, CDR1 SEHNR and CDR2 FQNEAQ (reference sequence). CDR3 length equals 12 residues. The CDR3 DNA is TGTGCCAGCCGGCGGGACTCTTCACCCCTCCACTTT. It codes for CASRRDSSPLHF.

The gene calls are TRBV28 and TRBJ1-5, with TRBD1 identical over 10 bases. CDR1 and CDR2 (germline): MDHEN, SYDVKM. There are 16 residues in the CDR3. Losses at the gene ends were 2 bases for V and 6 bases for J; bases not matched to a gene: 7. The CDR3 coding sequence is TGTGCCAGCAGTTTACTCGGACAGGGGGGGAGTCAGCCCCAGCATTTT. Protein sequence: CASSLLGQGGSQPQHF.

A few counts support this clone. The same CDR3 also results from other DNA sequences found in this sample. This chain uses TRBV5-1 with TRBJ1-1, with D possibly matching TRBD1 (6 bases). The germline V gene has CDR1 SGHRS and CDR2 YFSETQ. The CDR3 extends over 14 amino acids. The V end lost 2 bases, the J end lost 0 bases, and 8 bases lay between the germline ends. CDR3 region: CASSLTGLNTEAFF. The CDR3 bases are TGCGCCAGCAGCTTAACAGGGCTGAACACTGAAGCTTTCTTT.

The CDR3 DNA follows: TGCGCCAGCAGCTTGGGTCTGCGGGAGGTATACGAGCAGTACTTC. Translated, it gives CASSLGLREVYEQYF. This chain links TRBV5-1 with TRBJ2-7; TRBD2 matches at 8 bases. This CDR3 has 15 amino acids. V shed 0 bases and J 4 bases; nucleotides not matched to a gene: 6. Germline V gives CDR1 SGHRS, CDR2 YFSETQ.

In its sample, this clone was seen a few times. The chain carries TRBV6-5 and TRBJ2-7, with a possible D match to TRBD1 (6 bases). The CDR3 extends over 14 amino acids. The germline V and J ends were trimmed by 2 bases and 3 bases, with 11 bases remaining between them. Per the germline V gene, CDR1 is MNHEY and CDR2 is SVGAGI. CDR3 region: CASSYGTLGYEQYF. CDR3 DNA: TGTGCCAGCAGTTACGGGACATTGGGCTACGAGCAGTACTTC.

The CDR3 is CSVGRDTEAFF. CDR3 bases: TGCAGCGTTGGCAGGGACACTGAAGCTTTCTTT. V gene TRBV29-1 combines with J gene TRBJ1-1; possible D gene TRBD1, 5 bases. Germline CDR1 SQVTM, CDR2 ANQGSEA. Trimming took off 4 bases at V and 3 bases at J, with 6 bases between the two ends. The CDR3 is 11 amino acids.

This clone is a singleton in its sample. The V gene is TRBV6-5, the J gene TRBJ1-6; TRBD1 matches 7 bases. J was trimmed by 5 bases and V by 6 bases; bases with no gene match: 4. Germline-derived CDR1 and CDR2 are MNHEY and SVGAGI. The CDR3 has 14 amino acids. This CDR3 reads CASRLTGNNSPLHF. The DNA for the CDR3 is TGTGCCAGCAGACTGACAGGGAATAATTCACCCCTCCACTTT.

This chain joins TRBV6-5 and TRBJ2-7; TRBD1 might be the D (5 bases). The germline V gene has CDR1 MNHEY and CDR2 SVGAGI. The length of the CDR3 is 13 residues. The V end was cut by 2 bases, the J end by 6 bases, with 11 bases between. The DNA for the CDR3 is TGTGCCAGCAGTTACCAGGGTCTAGGCGAGCAGTACTTC. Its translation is CASSYQGLGEQYF.

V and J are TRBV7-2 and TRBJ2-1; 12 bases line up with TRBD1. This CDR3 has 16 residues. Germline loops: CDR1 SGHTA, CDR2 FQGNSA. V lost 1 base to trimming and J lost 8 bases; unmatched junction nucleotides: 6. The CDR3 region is CASSLGWGQGADEQFF. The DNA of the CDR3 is TGTGCCAGCAGCTTAGGGTGGGGACAGGGGGCGGATGAGCAGTTCTTC. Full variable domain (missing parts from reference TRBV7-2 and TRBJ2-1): GAGVSQSPSNKVTEKGKDVELRCDPISGHTALYWYRQSLGQGLEFLIYFQGNSAPDKSGLPSDRFSAERTGGSVSTLTIQRTQQEDSAVYLCASSLGWGQGADEQFFGPGTRLTVL.

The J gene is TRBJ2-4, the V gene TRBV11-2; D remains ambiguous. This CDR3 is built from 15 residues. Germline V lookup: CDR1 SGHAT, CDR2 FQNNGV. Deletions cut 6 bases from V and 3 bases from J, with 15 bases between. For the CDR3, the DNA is TGTGCCAGCAGAGACCCCCTGTGGGGCAAAAACATTCAGTACTTC. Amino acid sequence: CASRDPLWGKNIQYF.

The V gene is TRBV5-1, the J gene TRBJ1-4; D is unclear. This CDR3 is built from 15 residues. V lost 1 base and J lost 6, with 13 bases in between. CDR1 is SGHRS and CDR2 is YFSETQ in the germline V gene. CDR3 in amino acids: CASSLIKGSDEKLFF. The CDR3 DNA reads TGCGCCAGCAGCTTGATTAAAGGATCGGATGAAAAACTGTTTTTT.

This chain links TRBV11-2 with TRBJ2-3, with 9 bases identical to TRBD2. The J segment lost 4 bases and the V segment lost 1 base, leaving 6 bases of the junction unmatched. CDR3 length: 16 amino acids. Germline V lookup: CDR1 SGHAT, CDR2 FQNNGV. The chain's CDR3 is CASSLGAGGPADTQYF. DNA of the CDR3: TGTGCCAGCAGCTTAGGGGCGGGAGGGCCAGCAGATACGCAGTATTTT.

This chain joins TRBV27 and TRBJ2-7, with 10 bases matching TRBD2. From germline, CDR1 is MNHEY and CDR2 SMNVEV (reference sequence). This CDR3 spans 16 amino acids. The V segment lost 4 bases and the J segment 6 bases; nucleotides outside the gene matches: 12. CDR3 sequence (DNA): TGTGCCAGCAGTTACTTTCCGGGACTAGCGAGGGGCGAGCAGTACTTC. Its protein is CASSYFPGLARGEQYF.

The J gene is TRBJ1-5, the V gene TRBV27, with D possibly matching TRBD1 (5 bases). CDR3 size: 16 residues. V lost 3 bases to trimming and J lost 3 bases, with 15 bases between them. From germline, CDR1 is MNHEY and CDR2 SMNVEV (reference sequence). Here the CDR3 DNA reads TGTGCCAGCAGTTTGGTTGGGGCAGGGCCCAATCAGCCCCAGCATTTT. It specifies CASSLVGAGPNQPQHF.

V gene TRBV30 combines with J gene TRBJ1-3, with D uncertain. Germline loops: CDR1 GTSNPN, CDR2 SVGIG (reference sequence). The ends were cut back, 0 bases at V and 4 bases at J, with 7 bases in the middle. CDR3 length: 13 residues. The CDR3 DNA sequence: TGTGCCTGGAGTGTACTGACGGGAAACACCATATATTTT. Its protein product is CAWSVLTGNTIYF.

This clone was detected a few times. The DNA for the CDR3 is TGTGCCTGGAGTGTGGCCACTTACAATGAGCAGTTCTTC. Its translation: CAWSVATYNEQFF. The rearrangement links TRBV30 to TRBJ2-1, with D unclear. Between the trimmed V and J ends, which lost 0 bases and 4 bases, there was a span of 7 bases. This CDR3 is built from 13 residues. Germline CDR1 and CDR2: GTSNPN and SVGIG (reference sequence).